The sequence of this T cell receptor (beta chain) was determined in a study of control samples from healthy donors and cancer patients. Some clones are missing from TCRdb's copy, which holds only in-frame ones; the method was immunoSEQ multiplex PCR. The sample carries more than 85,000 clones, 88% recorded once. Trimming removed 4 bases at V and 1 base at J, with 7 bases between. From germline, CDR1 is SGHRS and CDR2 YFSETQ. CDR3 length: 13 amino acids. Note on this clone: This same CDR3 is encoded by further DNA sequences in the sample.

The chain employs TRBV5-1 and TRBJ2-3; D might be TRBD2 (6 bases). This TCR was recovered from a woman aged 55-70 years with lung cancer. The sequenced sample was PBMCs. CDR3 protein: CASSPGGTDTQYF. CDR3 bases: TGCGCCAGCAGCCCGGGGGGCACAGATACGCAGTATTTT.